Given below is one T cell receptor (beta chain) in context. Per the study methods: Reference gene primer amplification in the assay estimated nucleated cell counts. Repertoires were generated with immunoSEQ multiplex PCR, while TCRdb's copy carries only in-frame clones and drops some. The D gene and trimming were derived from the DNA, and the V and J assignments and clone size from that table. The sample lists about 300,000 clones, 85% to 90% seen once, with about 4.2% in the top ten. This sample was taken from a study of blood T cell repertoires in COVID-19. Study-wide context: Acute and convalescent COVID-19 specimens originated in the United States, Italy and Spain. Sources were T cells, B-cell-depleted T cells, or PBMCs; the material itself was cDNA or gDNA.

The CDR3 runs 13 residues. Per the germline V gene, CDR1 is SQVTM and CDR2 is ANQGSEA. V gave up 4 bases and J gave up 4 bases, with 10 bases separating them. The clonotype originates from a man in his forties with acute or convalescent COVID-19. The sample comprised peripheral blood. The chain recombines TRBV29-1 with TRBJ1-4; no reliable D call. The CDR3 is CSVGLALNEKLFF. The DNA for the CDR3 is TGCAGCGTTGGATTGGCCCTTAATGAAAAACTGTTTTTT.